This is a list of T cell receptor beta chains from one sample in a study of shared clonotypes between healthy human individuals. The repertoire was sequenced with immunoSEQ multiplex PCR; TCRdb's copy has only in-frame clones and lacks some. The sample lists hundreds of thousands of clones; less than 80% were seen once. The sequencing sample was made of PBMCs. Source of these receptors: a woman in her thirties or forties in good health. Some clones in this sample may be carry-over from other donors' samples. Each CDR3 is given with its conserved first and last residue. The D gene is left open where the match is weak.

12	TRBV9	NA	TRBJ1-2	CASSVRGYGYTF
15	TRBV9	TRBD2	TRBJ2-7	CASSVLAGEMGEQYF
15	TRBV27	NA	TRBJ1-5	CASSLSHGSNQPQHF
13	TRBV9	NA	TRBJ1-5	CASSLRTDQPQHF
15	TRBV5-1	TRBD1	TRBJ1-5	CASSLVQGDGQPQHF
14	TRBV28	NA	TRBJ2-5	CASSFSGPQETQYF
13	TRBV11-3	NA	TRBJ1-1	CASSYGTDSEAFF
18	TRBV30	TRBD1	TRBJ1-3	CAWTNPGTGALAPNTIYF
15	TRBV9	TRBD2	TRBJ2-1	CASSGAATTYNEQFF
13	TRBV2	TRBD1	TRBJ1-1	CASRGTGGTEAFF
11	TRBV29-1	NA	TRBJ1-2	CSVDSNYGYTF
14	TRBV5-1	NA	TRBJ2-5	CASSLSDSIETQYF
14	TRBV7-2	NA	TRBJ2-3	CASSPDSSADTQYF
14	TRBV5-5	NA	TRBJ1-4	CASSLGSVPRGLFF
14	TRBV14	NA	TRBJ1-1	CASSPPQGRSEAFF
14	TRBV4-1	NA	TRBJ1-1	CASSQVGGTTEAFF
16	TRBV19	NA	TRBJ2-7	CASSTQRAVKPGEQYF
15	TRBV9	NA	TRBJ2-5	CASSVGRSFGSEQYF
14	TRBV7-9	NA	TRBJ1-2	CASSFGQPRYGYTF
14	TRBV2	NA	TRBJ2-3	CASSEIGGVDTQYF
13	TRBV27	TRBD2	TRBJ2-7	CASRLYSGSKQYF
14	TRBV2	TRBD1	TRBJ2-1	CASIWTGFYNEQFF
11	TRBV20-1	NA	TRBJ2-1	CSASDYNEQFF
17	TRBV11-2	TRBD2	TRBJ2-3	CASSLGVVRSGADTQYF
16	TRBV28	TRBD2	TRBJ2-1	CASSLATSGTHNEQFF
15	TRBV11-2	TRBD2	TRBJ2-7	CASSPTSGRAYEQYF
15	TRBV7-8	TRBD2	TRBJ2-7	CASSLAVTSSYEQYF
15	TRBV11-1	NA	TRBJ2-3	CASSPGVGPTDTQYF
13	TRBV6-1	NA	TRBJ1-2	CASSPDSFYGYTF
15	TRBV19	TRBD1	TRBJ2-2	CASSPNRGAAGELFF
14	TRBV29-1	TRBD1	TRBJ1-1	CSAHDGQGGTEAFF
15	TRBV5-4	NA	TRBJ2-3	CASSPPGVNTDTQYF
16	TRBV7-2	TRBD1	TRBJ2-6	CASSWDSNSGANVLTF
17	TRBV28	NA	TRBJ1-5	CASSLWGTLKSNQPQHF
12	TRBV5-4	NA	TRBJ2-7	CASSFSDYEQYF
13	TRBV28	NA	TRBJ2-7	CASSTGPLYEQYF
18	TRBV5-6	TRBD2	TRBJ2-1	CASSLEMGRELAYNEQFF
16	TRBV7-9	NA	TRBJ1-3	CASSLVAAQVGNTIYF
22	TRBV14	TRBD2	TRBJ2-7	CASSPPPGGAGTSGGSSYEQYF
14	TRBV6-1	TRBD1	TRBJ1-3	CASRETGAGNTIYF
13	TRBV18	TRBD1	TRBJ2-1	CASSLDRADEQFF
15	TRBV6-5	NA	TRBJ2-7	CASRKETGPSYEQYF
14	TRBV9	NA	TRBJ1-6	CASSVASENSPLHF
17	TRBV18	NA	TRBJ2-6	CASSPTGGRSGANVLTF
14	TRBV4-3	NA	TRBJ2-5	CASQGTAGQETQYF
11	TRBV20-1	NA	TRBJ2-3	CTTRVTDTQYF
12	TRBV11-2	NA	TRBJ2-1	CASSGGILKQFF
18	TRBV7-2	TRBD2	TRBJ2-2	CASSSVVVLAGGAGELFF
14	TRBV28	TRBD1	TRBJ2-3	CASSSGQHTDTQYF
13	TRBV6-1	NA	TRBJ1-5	CASSEELRRPQHF
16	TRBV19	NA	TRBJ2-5	CASSGRGDMRYETQYF
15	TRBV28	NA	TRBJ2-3	CASSFVGLGTDTQYF
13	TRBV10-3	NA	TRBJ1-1	CAITPGRDTEAFF
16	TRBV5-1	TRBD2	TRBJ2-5	CASSPQAGGQAETQYF
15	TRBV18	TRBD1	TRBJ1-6	CASSASTGENSPLHF
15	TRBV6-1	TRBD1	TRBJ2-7	CASSEQGTGAYEQYF
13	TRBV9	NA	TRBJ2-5	CASSPWDGETQYF
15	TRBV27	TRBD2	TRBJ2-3	CAIRLAGGRGDTQYF
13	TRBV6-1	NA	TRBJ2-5	CASSELWAETQYF